This T cell receptor (beta chain) was found in a study of vaccination effects on CD4 cells after COVID-19 (dated by TCRdb to the early 2020s). Background on the whole study: Each participant received two doses of an mRNA SARS-CoV-2 vaccine, either BNT162b2 or mRNA-1273. Pre-vaccine samples from two convalescent patients were drawn 16 days and one week before the first dose, 142 and 148 days after COVID-19 diagnosis. SARS-CoV-2 spike-specific CD4+ TCR repertoires from before and after mRNA vaccination were compared in COVID-19 convalescent patients and in infection-naive vaccine recipients. Altogether, approximately 10 COVID-19 convalescent patients and a handful of SARS-CoV-2-naive healthy vaccine recipients made up the full study. The Oncomine TCR Beta short-read assay on an Illumina iSeq 100 was used to sequence cultures from other donors in the study.

This clone was seen once. Its antigen specificity is not known. No clone much larger than this one lies a single base away; base qualities are absent. Results and caveats for the whole study, not just this receptor: The study was limited by a small number of convalescent patients, and early post-infection timepoints were lacking. In convalescent patients, the post-vaccine spike-reactive repertoire consisted mainly of new vaccine-induced clones, largely distinct from infection-induced clones. At late post-vaccination timepoints, both infection-induced and vaccine-induced clones showed marked clonal contraction, consistent with waning T cell responses.

Library preparation employed the immunoSEQ multiplex PCR assay. DNA from the cultured and isolated CD4+ T cells underwent TCR beta CDR3 sequencing. The source study handled its data this way. Non-productive TCR sequences were discarded, and reads were trimmed to the CDR3 region, with only CDR3s of 7 or more amino acids retained. The MANAFEST web app was used to identify antigen-specific clonotypes by comparing expansion in peptide wells with expansion in reference cultures. To count as positive, a clone had to show expansion at FDR<0.05 compared with the reference and with all other wells, an odds ratio above 5, and a frequency above 0.1% in two replicate wells. A clonotype was called cross-reactive if it was significantly expanded both in SARS-CoV-2 spike wells and in at least one common cold coronavirus spike condition. CDR3 similarity was assessed by Levenshtein distance with the stringdist R package, and unrooted trees were built with ape in R 3.6.1. This is the immuneACCESS table as TCRdb keeps it, with only in-frame sequences that have V and J called. A part of the clones is gone; compared with another copy, unresolved V genes explain less than half, and the rest is unexplained. V, J and clone size derive from that table, while D and trimming were established from the DNA sequence. This sample comprises 20,000 to 30,000 clones, 60% to 80% of them detected only once. The biggest ten clones account for less than 20% of the sample.

In the ViraFEST assay, PBMC were stimulated with viral peptide pools, and TCR sequencing was then used to find antigen-specific CD4+ T cell clonotypes based on their expansion. After approximately eleven days of culture, CD4+ T cells were isolated with the EasySep CD4+ T cell isolation kit. PCR-confirmed SARS-CoV-2 infection had occurred in convalescent patients between March and December 2020, before the Alpha, Beta and Delta variants emerged in the United States. Around 2 million PBMC per well were cultured in IMDM with around 5% human AB serum, 10 IU/ml IL-2 and gentamicin, plus 10 ug/ml peptides. On days 3 and 7, half of the culture medium was replaced with fresh IL-2-containing medium. Unless noted otherwise, every peptide stimulation condition was cultured in triplicate wells. PBMC were separated from whole blood using Ficoll-Paque Plus gradient centrifugation and were then either cryopreserved at -140C or used fresh. Overlapping peptide pools spanned the spike proteins of SARS-CoV-2 and the common cold coronaviruses HCoV-NL63, HCoV-OC43 and HCoV-229E. The QIAamp micro DNA kit was used to extract genomic DNA from the cultured CD4+ T cells.

As encoded in the germline V gene, CDR1 is SNHLY while CDR2 is FYNNEI. The CDR3 numbers 12 residues from cysteine through phenylalanine. Only the CDR3 portion is preserved as DNA: 36 bases, with reading frame beginning at the first base. V lost 7 bases and J lost 3 bases, and the count of bases not matched to a germline gene is 1. The input for sequencing was CD4+ T cells from PBMCs cultured with HCoV-NL63 spike peptides, taken before COVID-19 vaccination. The cell subset or site label for this specimen denotes: HCoV-NL63 spike overlapping peptide pool stimulation. The chain was built from TRBV2 and TRBJ2-5; TRBD1 agrees with 8 junctional bases. This receptor was identified in a human donor who had a prior SARS-CoV-2 infection. The bases are TGTGCCAGCATGACAGGGGAAGAGACCCAGTACTTC. Its protein product is CASMTGEETQYF.